The entry below gives a single T cell receptor beta chain sequence along with its context. Its antigen is unknown. Uncontrolled infection, other autoimmune disease, pregnancy or lactation excluded patients. V was pared by 11 bases and J by 4 bases, with 17 bases of the junction left unmatched. Germline assignment: CDR1 SGHTA and CDR2 FQGTGA. The CDR3 has 17 amino acids. The data were obtained in a study of T cells in Graves' hyperthyroidism and ophthalmopathy. Study observations and caveats: Ophthalmopathy, which appeared later, was predicted by the model a median 6.5 months before onset.

TCR beta CDR3 region amplification was performed from RNA transcripts. First-round RT-PCR with HTBI primers amplified the TCR CDR3 region. A single record per CDR3 protein comes from TCRdb applying MiXCR to the multiplex PCR reads. The table has approximately 710,000 distinct CDR3 sequences, 15% to 20% seen once. V gene TRBV7-3 combines with J gene TRBJ2-3, with TRBD2 matching over 11 bases. Sequenced input: blood. The TCR was taken from a man aged 45-65 years with Graves' hyperthyroidism. The CDR3 DNA is TGTGCCTCAAGCGGGGGCACTAGCGGGAGTGCCTCAGATACGCAGTATTTT. It encodes CASSGGTSGSASDTQYF. The entire variable domain, with the rest obtained from reference TRBV7-3 and TRBJ2-3, is as follows: GAGVSQTPSNKVTEKGKYVELRCDPISGHTALYWYRQSLGQGPEFLIYFQGTGAADDSGLPNDRFFAVRPEGSVSTLKIQRTERGDSAVYLCASSGGTSGSASDTQYFGPGTRLTVL.